A selection of T cell receptor beta chains follows, all from one sample in a study of blood T cell repertoires in COVID-19. Produced via immunoSEQ multiplex PCR; TCRdb's table is partial and in-frame only. The sample lists roughly 100,000 clones; approximately 80% were seen once. The sample was peripheral blood. The receptors were gathered from a man between 65 and 79 years old with acute or convalescent COVID-19. Both conserved end residues are part of each CDR3. The order of the fields is D gene, V gene, clone size, J gene, CDR3 DNA, CDR3 protein. A D gene is named only where the DNA matches it firmly. The size of a clone is reported for some rows only, either as once, few or many, or as a class for expanded clones.

>TRBD1|TRBV5-5|NA|TRBJ1-2
TGTGCCAGCAGAAGGACAGGGGAAAAGGATGGCTACACCTTC
CASRRTGEKDGYTF
>NA|TRBV12-5|NA|TRBJ1-1
TGTGCTAGTGGTTTGGACGGGGTCGGCACTGAAGCTTTCTTT
CASGLDGVGTEAFF
>TRBD1|TRBV5-4|NA|TRBJ1-3
TGTGCCAGCAGCGACCAGACAGGGGGCTACAAAAACACCATATATTTT
CASSDQTGGYKNTIYF
>TRBD1|TRBV28|NA|TRBJ2-5
TGTGCCAGCAGTTTAAACCCGACAGGGAACTTGCAGACCCAGTACTTC
CASSLNPTGNLQTQYF
>NA|TRBV5-6|few|TRBJ1-2
TGTGCCAGCGGCAGGGGTTATAACTATGGCTACACCTTC
CASGRGYNYGYTF
>TRBD1|TRBV5-6|NA|TRBJ1-3
TGTGCCAGCAGCTTCAAGGACAGGACTGGAAACACCATATATTTT
CASSFKDRTGNTIYF
>TRBD1|TRBV19|NA|TRBJ1-5
TGTGCCAGTACCAACCAACAGGGGAGGCAGCCCCAGCATTTT
CASTNQQGRQPQHF
>NA|TRBV24-1|NA|TRBJ1-2
TGTGCCACCAGTGATTTGAGCCGAGGCTACACCTTC
CATSDLSRGYTF
>NA|TRBV7-3|NA|TRBJ2-1
TGTGCCAGCAGCCCTGGACATAGCAATGAGCAGTTCTTC
CASSPGHSNEQFF
>TRBD1|TRBV10-3|NA|TRBJ1-1
TGTGCCATCAGACAGGGGGCATATGGGATGAACACTGAAGCTTTCTTT
CAIRQGAYGMNTEAFF
>NA|TRBV7-9|few|TRBJ2-3
TGTGCCAGCAGCTCTGGGACTCCAGATACGCAGTATTTT
CASSSGTPDTQYF
>NA|TRBV6-1|NA|TRBJ1-6
TGTGCCAGCAGTGAAGCCCAAGGAGGTTCACCCCTCCACTTT
CASSEAQGGSPLHF
>TRBD1|TRBV5-1|NA|TRBJ1-2
TGCGCCAGCAGCCCAAGCAGGGGGCAGGCAGCGAATGGCTACACCTTC
CASSPSRGQAANGYTF
>TRBD1|TRBV25-1|NA|TRBJ2-7
TGTGCCAGCAGTGTTCCAGGGGGCTACGAGCAGTACTTC
CASSVPGGYEQYF
>NA|TRBV9|once|TRBJ2-7
TGTGCCAGCAGCGGAGGGGGTCTTGGCGAGCAGTACTTC
CASSGGGLGEQYF
>NA|TRBV2|NA|TRBJ2-7
TGTGCCAGCCGTACTTACCCGACAGGTCCCTACGAGCAGTACTTC
CASRTYPTGPYEQYF
>NA|TRBV24-1|NA|TRBJ2-4
TGTGCCACCAGTGAATCGGACACCCGTCAGTACTTC
CATSESDTRQYF
>NA|TRBV6-1|NA|TRBJ1-5
TGTGCCAGCAGTGAAGAGGATTGGGGCCTTCAGCCCCAGCATTTT
CASSEEDWGLQPQHF
>TRBD1|TRBV19|NA|TRBJ1-3
TGTGCCAGTAGTAAAAGGACAGGAGGAAACACCATATATTTT
CASSKRTGGNTIYF
>NA|TRBV30|NA|TRBJ1-1
TGTGCCTGGAGTGGTTCCTCGATAACAGGGACGAACACTGAAGCTTTCTTT
CAWSGSSITGTNTEAFF
>TRBD2|TRBV7-3|NA|TRBJ2-3
TGTGCCAGCAGCCGAGCGGGAGCGCGCACAGATACGCAGTATTTT
CASSRAGARTDTQYF
>TRBD1|TRBV5-1|NA|TRBJ1-4
TGCGCCAGCAGCTTGGGAGGGGACAGGGCTGAAAAACTGTTTTTT
CASSLGGDRAEKLFF
>TRBD1|TRBV7-3|NA|TRBJ1-2
TGTGCCAGCAGCTTCGGACAGGGAAGCGGCTACACCTTC
CASSFGQGSGYTF
>NA|TRBV10-3|NA|TRBJ2-6
TGTGCCATCAGTGAGGACACCGTCTTTATATCTGGGGCCAACGTCCTGACTTTC
CAISEDTVFISGANVLTF
>NA|TRBV6-1|NA|TRBJ2-2
TGTGCCAGCAGTGAGACGGAGGTGATCTCGTTAACCGGGGAGCTGTTTTTT
CASSETEVISLTGELFF
>NA|TRBV3-1/TRBV3-2|NA|TRBJ1-1
TGTGCCAGCAGCCGGGACAAAACTGAAGCTTTCTTT
CASSRDKTEAFF
>NA|TRBV4-1|NA|TRBJ1-1
TGCGCCAGCAGCCAAGTCGCAGTGAACACTGAAGCTTTCTTT
CASSQVAVNTEAFF
>NA|TRBV29-1|NA|TRBJ1-2
TGCAGCGTTCTCTCTCTTAACTATGGCTACACCTTC
CSVLSLNYGYTF
>TRBD1|TRBV5-6|NA|TRBJ1-2
TGTGCCAGCAGCCCCGGGACAGGGGGCGCGATTTTTGGCTACACCTTC
CASSPGTGGAIFGYTF
>NA|TRBV6-9|NA|TRBJ2-1
TGTGCCAGCAGTTATTCGGGCGGGGAGGATGAGCAGTTCTTC
CASSYSGGEDEQFF
>TRBD1|TRBV6-1|few|TRBJ1-2
TGTGCCAGCAGTGAACTCCGGGACAGGGATTTC
CASSELRDRDF
>NA|TRBV28|few|TRBJ1-2
TGTGCCAGCCGTCTTTCTGCAGGGCGTCACGGCTACACCTTC
CASRLSAGRHGYTF
>NA|TRBV19|few|TRBJ1-2
TGTGCCAGTAACCAAGGGACATTCTATGGCTACACCTTC
CASNQGTFYGYTF
>NA|TRBV4-2|NA|TRBJ2-7
TGTGCCAGCAGCCAAGATCGGGGTGGCCCGGGCGAGCAGTACTTC
CASSQDRGGPGEQYF
>NA|TRBV9|few|TRBJ2-7
TGTGCCAGCAGCGTAGATGAGGGATTGGGCTACGAGCAGTACTTC
CASSVDEGLGYEQYF
>NA|TRBV1|NA|TRBJ1-2
TGCACCAGCGACCGTCTGGGACAGTCCCTCTATGGCTACACCTTC
CTSDRLGQSLYGYTF
>TRBD1|TRBV5-1|NA|TRBJ2-7
TGCGCCAGCAGCGTCGACAGGGGAGCCGGCGAGCAGTACTTC
CASSVDRGAGEQYF
>TRBD2|TRBV24-1|NA|TRBJ2-3
TGTGCCACCTCGGGAGGCGGGATCGGAGATACGCAGTATTTT
CATSGGGIGDTQYF
>NA|TRBV5-1|NA|TRBJ1-6
TGCGCCAGCAGCCCTGGGGGAGGATTTAGCTCCTATAATTCACCCCTCCACTTT
CASSPGGGFSSYNSPLHF
>NA|TRBV19|NA|TRBJ1-1
TGTGCCAGTAGTATCCGAGGGGGGGGAAGGACTGAAGCTTTCTTT
CASSIRGGGRTEAFF
>NA|TRBV2|few|TRBJ1-5
TGTGCCAGCAGTGCGGGAACGAGCAATCAGCCCCAGCATTTT
CASSAGTSNQPQHF
>NA|TRBV3-1/TRBV3-2|NA|TRBJ2-7
TGTGCCAGCAGCCAATATTCTGGCGGCAGCTCCTACGAGCAGTACTTC
CASSQYSGGSSYEQYF
>TRBD1|TRBV5-1|NA|TRBJ1-2
TGCGCCAGCAGCTTGGAGACAGGGGGCTCCTATGGCTACACCTTC
CASSLETGGSYGYTF
>TRBD1|TRBV24-1|few|TRBJ2-1
TGTGCCACCAGTGACCGGACAGGGTTGAATGAGCAGTTCTTC
CATSDRTGLNEQFF
>NA|TRBV29-1|NA|TRBJ2-3
TGCAGCGTTCAACAGGGAAGTGGCCCAGATACGCAGTATTTT
CSVQQGSGPDTQYF
>NA|TRBV19|NA|TRBJ1-1
TGTGCCAGTAGATCCCAGGGCAAAAACACTGAAGCTTTCTTT
CASRSQGKNTEAFF
>TRBD1|TRBV25-1|NA|TRBJ1-4
TGTGCCAGCAGCCAGACAGGGGTTGGAGAAAAACTGTTTTTT
CASSQTGVGEKLFF
>TRBD2|TRBV3-1/TRBV3-2|NA|TRBJ2-1
TGTGCCAGCGCCGGGAGGGCCATTAATGAGCAGTTCTTC
CASAGRAINEQFF
>NA|TRBV5-1|NA|TRBJ1-4
TGCGCCAGCAGCTTGGACGGGACCCGGGAGGAAAAACTGTTTTTT
CASSLDGTREEKLFF
>NA|TRBV7-9|NA|TRBJ2-1
TGTGCCAGCAGCTTAGGTCCGGGTAGCTCCTACAATGAGCAGTTCTTC
CASSLGPGSSYNEQFF
>NA|TRBV10-2|NA|TRBJ1-1
TGCGCCAGCAGTGAGCAGGGAGGACTCACTGAAGCTTTCTTT
CASSEQGGLTEAFF
>TRBD1|TRBV7-2|NA|TRBJ1-5
TGTGCCAGCAGCTTAGGGACAGGGGGACTTTATAGCAATCAGCCCCAGCATTTT
CASSLGTGGLYSNQPQHF
>TRBD1|TRBV2|NA|TRBJ1-4
TGTGCCAGCAGTGAAACCGGACAGGGGCGTGAAAAACTGTTTTTT
CASSETGQGREKLFF
>NA|TRBV6-4|few|TRBJ2-2
TGTGCCAGCAGTGACGAAGGAGGCGCCCACACCGGGGAGCTGTTTTTT
CASSDEGGAHTGELFF
>NA|TRBV4-1|NA|TRBJ1-1
TGCGCCAGCAGCCAAGAGGGGAGGGGGAACACTGAAGCTTTCTTT
CASSQEGRGNTEAFF
>NA|TRBV19|NA|TRBJ2-2
TGTGCCAGTAGTATAGGGGCGGGTTTCACCGGGGAGCTGTTTTTT
CASSIGAGFTGELFF
>NA|TRBV19|few|TRBJ1-2
TGTGCCAGTAGCCCTCAAGAGCGGGTTAGCTATGGCTACACCTTC
CASSPQERVSYGYTF
>NA|TRBV2|many|TRBJ2-3
TGTGCCAGCAGCGGCGGACAGTACGAGACTAGCACAGATACGCAGTATTTT
CASSGGQYETSTDTQYF
>NA|TRBV6-5|NA|TRBJ1-1
TGTGCCAGCAGTTACGACCGACGGGATCGGAACACTGAAGCTTTCTTT
CASSYDRRDRNTEAFF